The sequence of this T cell receptor beta chain was determined in a study of T-cell memory formation after mild COVID-19. Study-level information: TCR clusters were mostly donor specific.

Study observations and caveats: CD4/CD8 balance held among clones contracting day 15 to 85, and later expanders leaned CD4+. Largely, contracting CD4+ clones fell within CM and EM, and contracting CD8+ clones within EMRA.

The CDR3 length is 14 residues. The V end was cut by 5 bases, the J end by 0 bases, with 10 bases between. Germline V gene sequence: CDR1 PRHDT, CDR2 FYEKMQ (reference sequence). Constant-segment primers and 5'RACE yielded cDNA libraries for TCR alpha and TCR beta, each carrying sample barcodes and UMIs. TCRdb ran MiXCR on the 5' RACE reads and lists one entry per CDR3 protein. The sample consists of about 320,000 distinct CDR3 sequences, roughly an eighth of them appearing once. As for this clonotype: Its cognate antigen is unknown.

This clonotype originated in a man younger than 30 who had mild COVID-19 (a few samples of this study predate the infection). Cell type and time point are not known. The specimen was PBMCs or a T cell subset sorted from them (not recorded which). The V gene is TRBV13, the J gene TRBJ1-2; D not certain. CDR3 bases: TGTGCCAGCAGCCCGAAGATCGCTAACTATGGCTACACCTTC. It specifies CASSPKIANYGYTF.